The T cell receptor beta chain under discussion was sequenced for a study of blood T cell repertoires in COVID-19. On the study more broadly: Spain, Italy and the United States supplied samples that represented acute and convalescent COVID-19. PBMCs, B-cell-depleted T cells, or T cells were the source of the cDNA or gDNA that made up the material.

Trimming took off 4 bases at V and 6 bases at J, with 12 bases between the two ends. Germline CDR1 and CDR2: LGHDT and YNNKEL (reference sequence). The CDR3 is 14 amino acids. In the authors' methods: For nucleated cells, counts were estimated from reference gene primer amplification. Some clones are missing from TCRdb's copy, which holds only in-frame ones; the method was immunoSEQ multiplex PCR. Clone size and V and J calls were adopted from that table, with D and trimming inferred from the DNA. The sample carries around 160,000 clones, 75% to 90% recorded once. The material sequenced was peripheral blood. This TCR came from a man in his late teens or twenties with COVID-19, enrolled during active disease. The chain uses TRBV3-1 (or the pseudogene TRBV3-2) and TRBJ2-2; D remains ambiguous. CDR3 sequence: CASSPRSRPGELFF. CDR3 nucleotides: TGTGCCAGCAGCCCCCGTTCTAGGCCCGGGGAGCTGTTTTTT.